The rows below give T cell receptor beta chains drawn from one sample of a study of Graves' ophthalmopathy and Graves' hyperthyroidism. TCRdb independently ran MiXCR on the multiplex PCR reads; one entry per CDR3 protein. The data show about 660,000 distinct CDR3 sequences, about two fifths seen once. Input material: peripheral blood. These receptors were obtained from an adult man with Graves' ophthalmopathy. Both conserved end residues are part of each CDR3. D genes are given only for firm matches. Clone size is shown for a subset of rows, as once, few, many or a class of expanded clone.

v_gene	d_gene	abundance	len	j_gene	CDR3nt	CDR3aa
TRBV29-1	.	.	12	TRBJ1-1	TGCAGCGTCCCTGGGTTGGCCACTGAAGCTTTCTTT	CSVPGLATEAFF
TRBV10-3	.	.	13	TRBJ2-5	TGTGCCATCAGTCTCAGTGGCGGAGAGACCCAGTACTTC	CAISLSGGETQYF
TRBV30	.	few	12	TRBJ2-5	TGTGCCTGGATGGAGTCCGGGGAGACCCAGTACTTC	CAWMESGETQYF
TRBV15	TRBD1	many	15	TRBJ1-2	TGTGCCACCAGCAGGCGGACAGGAGCTGAGGAGGGCTACACCTTC	CATSRRTGAEEGYTF
TRBV29-1	.	.	11	TRBJ2-5	TGCAGCGTTGAGGGCTGGGAGACCCAGTACTTC	CSVEGWETQYF
TRBV7-8	.	many	14	TRBJ2-7	TGTGCCAGCAGGAGGGGAATAAGCTCCTACGAGCAGTACTTC	CASRRGISSYEQYF
TRBV10-3	.	.	16	TRBJ1-2	TGTGCCAGTTCCGAATACATGGAGCGGGACAAATATGGCTACACCTTC	CASSEYMERDKYGYTF
TRBV5-1	.	.	15	TRBJ2-2	TGCGCCAGCAGCTTGGTTGAAACGAACACCGGGGAGCTGTTTTTT	CASSLVETNTGELFF
TRBV6-1	.	many	14	TRBJ1-2	TGTGCCAGCAGAGCCGTTGGGGGACACTATGGCTACACCTTC	CASRAVGGHYGYTF
TRBV4-2	.	.	15	TRBJ2-5	TGTGCCAGCAGCCAAGATAAGGCGGGCGGAGAGACCCAGTACTTC	CASSQDKAGGETQYF
TRBV20-1	TRBD1	.	14	TRBJ1-2	TGCAGTGCTGCCTCCGGGACAGGGGGCGATGGCTACACCTTC	CSAASGTGGDGYTF
TRBV6-4	.	.	14	TRBJ1-2	TGTGCCAGCAGTGCTAGAGATCACAAGGGTGGCTACACCTTC	CASSARDHKGGYTF
TRBV2	.	many	17	TRBJ1-5	TGTGCCAGCGGGAGGTCAACCGGGACGGTAGTCAATCAGCCCCAGCATTTT	CASGRSTGTVVNQPQHF
TRBV6-6	.	.	14	TRBJ1-1	TGTGCCAGCAGTTACTTTTGGGGGAACACTGAAGCTTTCTTT	CASSYFWGNTEAFF
TRBV29-1	.	.	16	TRBJ1-1	TGCAGTGCTAGGATACTAGCGGGGGGGATGGACACTGAAGCTTTCTTT	CSARILAGGMDTEAFF
TRBV9	TRBD2	many	15	TRBJ2-5	TGTGCCAGCAGCGCCGGGGAGGGTACGGGTGAGACCCAGTACTTC	CASSAGEGTGETQYF
TRBV7-8	TRBD1	.	16	TRBJ1-4	TGTGCCAGCGACGAGGCTCAGGGGACAGGGGGCGAAAAACTGTTTTTT	CASDEAQGTGGEKLFF
TRBV6-6	.	many	13	TRBJ1-2	TGTGCCAGAAGTGAGGGACGGTACTATGGCTACACCTTC	CARSEGRYYGYTF